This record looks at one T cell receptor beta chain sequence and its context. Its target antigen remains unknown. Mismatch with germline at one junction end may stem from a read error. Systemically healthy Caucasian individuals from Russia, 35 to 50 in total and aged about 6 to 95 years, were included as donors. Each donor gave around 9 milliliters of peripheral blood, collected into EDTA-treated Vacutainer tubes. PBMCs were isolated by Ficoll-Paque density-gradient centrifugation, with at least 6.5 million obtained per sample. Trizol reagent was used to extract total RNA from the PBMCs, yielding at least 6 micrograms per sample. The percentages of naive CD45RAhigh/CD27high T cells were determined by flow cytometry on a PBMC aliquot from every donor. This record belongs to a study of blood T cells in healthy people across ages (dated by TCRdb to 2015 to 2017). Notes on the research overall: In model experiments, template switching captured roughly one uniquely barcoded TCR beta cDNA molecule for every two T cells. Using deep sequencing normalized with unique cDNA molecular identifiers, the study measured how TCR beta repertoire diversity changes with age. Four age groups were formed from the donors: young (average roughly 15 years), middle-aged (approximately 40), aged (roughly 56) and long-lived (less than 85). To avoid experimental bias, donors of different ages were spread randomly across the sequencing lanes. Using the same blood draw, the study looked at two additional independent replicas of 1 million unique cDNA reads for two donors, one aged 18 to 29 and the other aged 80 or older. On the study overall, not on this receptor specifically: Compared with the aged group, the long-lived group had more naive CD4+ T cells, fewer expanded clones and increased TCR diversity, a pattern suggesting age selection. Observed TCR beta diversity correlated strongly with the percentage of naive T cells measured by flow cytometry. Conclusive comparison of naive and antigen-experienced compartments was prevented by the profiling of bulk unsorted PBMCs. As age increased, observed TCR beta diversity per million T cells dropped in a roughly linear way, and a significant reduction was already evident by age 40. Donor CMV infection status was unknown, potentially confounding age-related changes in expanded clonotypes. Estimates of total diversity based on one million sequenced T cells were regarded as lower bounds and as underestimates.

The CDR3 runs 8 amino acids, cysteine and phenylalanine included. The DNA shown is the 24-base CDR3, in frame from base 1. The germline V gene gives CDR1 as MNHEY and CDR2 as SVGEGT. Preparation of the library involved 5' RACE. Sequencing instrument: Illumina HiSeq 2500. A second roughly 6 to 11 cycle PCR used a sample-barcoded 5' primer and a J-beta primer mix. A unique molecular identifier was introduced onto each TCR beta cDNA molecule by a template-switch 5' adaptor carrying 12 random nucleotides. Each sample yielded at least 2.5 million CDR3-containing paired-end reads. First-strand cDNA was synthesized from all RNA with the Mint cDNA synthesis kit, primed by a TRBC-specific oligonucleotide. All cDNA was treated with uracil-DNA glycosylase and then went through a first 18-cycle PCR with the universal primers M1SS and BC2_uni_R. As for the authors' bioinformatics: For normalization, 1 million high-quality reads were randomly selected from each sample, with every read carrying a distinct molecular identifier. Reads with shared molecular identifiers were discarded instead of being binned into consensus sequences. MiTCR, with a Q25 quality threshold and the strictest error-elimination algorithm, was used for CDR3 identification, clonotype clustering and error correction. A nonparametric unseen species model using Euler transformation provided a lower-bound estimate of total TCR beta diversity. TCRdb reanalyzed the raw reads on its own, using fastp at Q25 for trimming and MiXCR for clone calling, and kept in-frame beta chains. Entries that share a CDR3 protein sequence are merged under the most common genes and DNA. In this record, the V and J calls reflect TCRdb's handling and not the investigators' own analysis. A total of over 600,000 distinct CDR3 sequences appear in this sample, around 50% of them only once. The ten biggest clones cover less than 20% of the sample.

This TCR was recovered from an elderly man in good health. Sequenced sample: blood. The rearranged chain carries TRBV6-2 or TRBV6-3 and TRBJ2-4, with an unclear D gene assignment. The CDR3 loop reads CASSTGDF. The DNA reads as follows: TGTGCCAGCAGCACTGGGGACTTC.